This T cell receptor (beta chain) was observed in a study of neurological immune-mediated disorders. Study observations and caveats: None of the features examined (clinical or MRI) was associated with the multiple sclerosis repertoire cluster.

Synthesis of cDNA was accomplished via 5'RACE employing 10-nucleotide random UMIs. From the 5' RACE reads, TCRdb called clonotypes with MiXCR, one entry per CDR3 protein. This sample yields about 71,000 distinct CDR3 sequences, of which around 3.3% are seen a single time; around 3.8% belongs to the top ten. Worth noting for this clonotype: No antigen is known for it.

With 2 bases removed from V and 4 bases from J, the gap between germline ends came to 8 bases. The germline gives CDR1 MNHEY, CDR2 SVGAGI. The CDR3 totals 13 residues. Sequencing used PBMCs. The gene calls are TRBV6-5 and TRBJ1-1, with D uncertain. The sequence came from a man aged 40-55 years with multiple sclerosis. The DNA for the CDR3 is TGTGCCAGCAGTTACCCCGGGTTCACTGAAGCTTTCTTT. This encodes CASSYPGFTEAFF.